This TCR beta chain was documented in a study of T-cell memory formation after mild COVID-19. Study-level information: Each donor largely had its own TCR clusters.

TCR alpha and TCR beta cDNA libraries carrying sample barcodes and UMIs came from 5'RACE with constant-segment primers. From the 5' RACE reads, TCRdb called clonotypes with MiXCR, one entry per CDR3 protein. This repertoire shows about 350,000 distinct CDR3 sequences, around 15% found once; its top ten account for 22%. Turning to this clonotype: Its antigen is currently unknown.

V lost 5 bases and J lost 8; bases outside the gene matches: 8. The CDR3 extends over 14 amino acids. Study results and limitations: For contracting clones, CD4+ ones sat mainly in CM and EM, CD8+ in EMRA. The study detected some responding clones in pre-infection memory, suggesting cross-reactive memory joined.

The TCR comes from a man younger than 30 who had mild COVID-19 (a few samples of this study predate the infection). Cell type and time point are not known. The V gene is TRBV12-3 or TRBV12-4, the J gene TRBJ1-4; 7 bases match TRBD1. Sequenced: PBMCs or a T cell subset sorted from them (not recorded which). The CDR3 DNA is TGTGCCAGCAGTAACCGGGACAGTGGGGAAAAACTGTTTTTT. Amino acids: CASSNRDSGEKLFF.